This TCR beta chain stems from a study of blood T cell repertoires in COVID-19. Across the whole study: Both acute and convalescent COVID-19 samples were obtained from the United States, Italy and Spain. Nucleic acid was either cDNA or gDNA, and it came from T cells, B-cell-depleted T cells, or PBMCs.

This clone was counted ten times or more. Trimming cost V 1 base and J 7 bases, with 9 bases left between them. CDR1 is SGHTA and CDR2 is FQGNSA in the germline V gene. The CDR3 consists of 13 residues. Authors' analysis steps: The assay estimated nucleated cells by amplifying reference gene primers. Method: immunoSEQ multiplex PCR; TCRdb's copy keeps in-frame clones and lacks some. That table supplies the V and J calls and clone size; D and trimming were determined from the DNA. The sample consists of 200,000 to 250,000 clones, 88% of them appearing once. The source is a man younger than 35 with active or convalescent COVID-19. The V and J genes are TRBV7-2 and TRBJ2-3; D not certain. Sequencing was carried out using peripheral blood. Here the CDR3 DNA reads TGTGCCAGCAGCTTAGATTCCGAGAATACGCAGTATTTT. Translated, it gives CASSLDSENTQYF.